The 18 T cell receptor beta chains reported below all come from one sample, sequenced in a study of T cells in localized non-small cell lung cancer. Only in-frame clones appear in the TCRdb table, and some are missing; sequencing was by immunoSEQ multiplex PCR. The sample lists 30,000 to 40,000 clones, roughly three quarters occurring once. The source was peripheral blood, collected before any cancer treatment. These receptor sequences come from a male donor aged 60 or older with stage II squamous cell lung carcinoma.

The chain couples TRBV15 to TRBJ1-5; D gene unclear. Per germline, CDR1 LNHNV and CDR2 YYDKDF (reference sequence). The CDR3 runs 18 residues. Trimming pared 0 bases from V and 3 bases from J, leaving 18 bases between. As DNA, the CDR3 is TGTGCCACCAGCAGAGATCGCCCGATTACTAATCCCAATCAGCCCCAGCATTTT. It encodes CATSRDRPITNPNQPQHF.

The chain joins TRBV10-3 to TRBJ1-1; perhaps TRBD1 as D (5 bases). The V gene lost 6 bases and the J gene lost 0 bases, with 11 bases spanning the gap. Germline-derived CDR1 and CDR2 are ENHRY and SYGVKD. The CDR3 contains 14 residues. CDR3 sequence reads: CAISPAGMNTEAFF. DNA of the CDR3: TGTGCCATCAGCCCTGCAGGGATGAACACTGAAGCTTTCTTT.

V is TRBV5-4 and J is TRBJ2-7; D remains ambiguous. This CDR3 is built from 14 residues. Trimming removed 5 bases at V and 2 bases at J, with 14 bases between. CDR1 and CDR2 (germline): SGHNT, YYREEE (reference sequence). The CDR3 DNA reads TGTGCCAGCAGTACCGGAACTATCCCCTACGAGCAGTACTTC. Amino acids: CASSTGTIPYEQYF. Drawing the rest from reference TRBV5-4 and TRBJ2-7, the complete variable domain is ETGVTQSPTHLIKTRGQQVTLRCSSQSGHNTVSWYQQALGQGPQFIFQYYREEENGRGNFPPRFSGLQFPNYSSELNVNALELDDSALYLCASSTGTIPYEQYFGPGTRLTVT.

V and J are TRBV5-5 and TRBJ2-2; D possibly matches TRBD1 or TRBD2 (5 bases each). The ends were cut back, 1 base at V and 7 bases at J, with 17 bases in the middle. Germline V gene data show CDR1 as SGHKS and CDR2 as YYEKEE (reference sequence). The CDR3 spans 16 residues. CDR3 nucleotides: TGTGCCAGCAGCTTGACCGGGGCGCGCCGAATCGGGGAGCTGTTTTTT. Translating it yields CASSLTGARRIGELFF.

The chain carries TRBV21-1 and TRBJ1-6. TRBV21-1 is a documented pseudogene. This CDR3 is 13 amino acids long. The chain's CDR3 is CASSKATNSPLHF. In DNA form, the CDR3 reads TGTGCCAGCAGCAAAGCGACGAATTCACCCCTCCACTTT.

The chain recombines TRBV6-5 with TRBJ1-6; no reliable D call. Germline V lookup: CDR1 MNHEY, CDR2 SVGAGI. Trimming took off 2 bases at V and 1 base at J, with 6 bases between the two ends. The length of the CDR3 is 15 residues. CDR3 DNA: TGTGCCAGCAGTTACGGGCAGTCCTATAATTCACCCCTCCACTTT. Its translation is CASSYGQSYNSPLHF.

The rearrangement joins TRBV11-2 to TRBJ1-2; perhaps TRBD1 as D (5 bases). Trimming shortened V by 5 bases and J by 3 bases, and 19 bases separated the two germline ends. Germline CDR1 and CDR2: SGHAT and FQNNGV. The CDR3 consists of 16 residues. The chain's CDR3 is CASSPLRRGFDYGYTF. In DNA form, the CDR3 reads TGTGCCAGCAGCCCACTGAGGAGGGGTTTTGACTATGGCTACACCTTC.

This chain connects TRBV30 to TRBJ1-1; D unclear. Germline V gene sequence: CDR1 GTSNPN, CDR2 SVGIG (reference sequence). There are 14 residues in the CDR3. The V end was cut by 4 bases, the J end by 1 base, with 13 bases between. The CDR3 sequence is CAWTRSGENTEAFF. The CDR3 DNA reads as TGTGCCTGGACAAGGAGTGGGGAGAACACTGAAGCTTTCTTT.

CDR3 protein: CASSEQRGSGNTIYF. The CDR3 DNA sequence: TGTGCCAGCAGTGAACAGCGGGGTTCTGGAAACACCATATATTTT. The chain uses TRBV6-1 and TRBJ1-3; D is unclear. Germline V lookup: CDR1 MNHNS, CDR2 SASEGT. The germline V and J ends were trimmed by 2 bases and 1 base, with 9 bases remaining between them. CDR3 size: 15 residues.

The chain has TRBV15 and TRBJ1-5; 12 bases are a match to TRBD1. Germline-derived CDR1 and CDR2 are LNHNV and YYDKDF (reference sequence). V was clipped by 3 bases and J by 6 bases; unmatched bases: 9. This CDR3 spans 17 amino acids. The CDR3 DNA sequence: TGTGCCACCAGCAGCCCGCGGGACAGGGGGCGGATTCAGCCCCAGCATTTT. This encodes CATSSPRDRGRIQPQHF.

The chain is built from TRBV30 and TRBJ2-7, with a weak D call TRBD1 (6 bases). Per germline, CDR1 GTSNPN and CDR2 SVGIG (reference sequence). The CDR3 consists of 12 residues. The V gene lost 2 bases and the J gene lost 6 bases, with 11 bases spanning the gap. The CDR3 DNA sequence: TGTGCCTGGAGTAGGGCAGGGGTCGAGCAGTACTTC. Its translation: CAWSRAGVEQYF.

J is TRBJ1-1 and V is TRBV19; D not resolved. The V end lost 6 bases, the J end lost 5 bases, and 16 bases lay between the germline ends. This CDR3 is 14 amino acids long. Germline V gene lookup returns CDR1 LNHDA and CDR2 SQIVND (reference sequence). The CDR3 loop reads CASSPGLWGTEAFF. The CDR3 DNA is TGTGCCAGTAGCCCCGGGCTCTGGGGAACTGAAGCTTTCTTT.

This chain joins TRBV5-1 and TRBJ2-7; TRBD2 matches 7 bases. With V trimmed by 0 bases and J by 2 bases, 8 bases remained unmatched. Germline V lookup: CDR1 SGHRS, CDR2 YFSETQ. The CDR3 consists of 16 residues. The CDR3 coding sequence is TGCGCCAGCAGCTTGGAAGGGGACTACGTTACCTACGAGCAGTACTTC. This codes for CASSLEGDYVTYEQYF.

The chain recombines TRBV19 with TRBJ2-3, with 8 bases matching TRBD1. The CDR3 is 15 residues long. From germline, CDR1 is LNHDA and CDR2 SQIVND (reference sequence). V was pared by 7 bases and J by 4 bases, with 10 bases of the junction left unmatched. The CDR3 loop is CASKGTGQGSDTQYF. The CDR3 DNA is TGTGCCAGTAAAGGGACTGGACAGGGATCAGATACGCAGTATTTT.

This chain joins TRBV5-1 and TRBJ1-6, with D perhaps matching TRBD1 (5 bases). Germline-derived CDR1 and CDR2 are SGHRS and YFSETQ. This CDR3 has 16 residues. V was shortened by 0 bases and J by 6 bases, with 13 bases between the two germline ends. CDR3 nucleotides: TGCGCCAGCAGCTTGGGCTGGACATCTATTAATTCACCCCTCCACTTT. This gives the protein CASSLGWTSINSPLHF.

This chain connects TRBV6-1 to TRBJ1-6; 9 nucleotides align to TRBD1. CDR1 is MNHNS, CDR2 SASEGT, per germline. There are 16 residues in the CDR3. V trimming: 4 bases; J trimming: 6 bases; junction bases outside the gene matches: 7. CDR3 sequence (DNA): TGTGCCAGCAGTGCTTCCGGGACAGGGTCTAATTCACCCCTCCACTTT. Amino acid sequence: CASSASGTGSNSPLHF.

The chain joins TRBV19 to TRBJ1-1; 8 bases are shared with TRBD1. This CDR3 is 15 amino acids long. Germline V gene data show CDR1 as LNHDA and CDR2 as SQIVND (reference sequence). V dropped 5 bases and J dropped 5; count of bases not matched to a gene: 10. The CDR3 bases are TGTGCCAGTAGTCTCCAGGGGGCGAGTAGTACTGAAGCTTTCTTT. Its protein is CASSLQGASSTEAFF.

The chain carries TRBV19 and TRBJ2-5; 8 nucleotides agree with TRBD1. The CDR3 covers 16 residues. The ends lost 2 bases at V and 2 bases at J; junction bases unmatched: 7. The germline V gene encodes CDR1 LNHDA and CDR2 SQIVND (reference sequence). The CDR3 region has the DNA TGTGCCAGTAGTATACAGGCAGGGGGCGGACAAGAGACCCAGTACTTC. Amino acids: CASSIQAGGGQETQYF.